This T cell receptor (beta chain) emerged from a study of response to subunit inactivated influenza vaccine. Germline loops: CDR1 SGHVS, CDR2 FQNEAQ. This CDR3 is built from 13 residues. V shed 5 bases and J shed 4 bases, with 11 bases lying between them. TCRdb itself ran the RT-PCR reads through MiXCR, one entry per CDR3 protein. This table holds more than 200,000 distinct CDR3 sequences, 9.5% to 15% found once. Study-wide points: Authors proposed each seasonal influenza vaccination draws in few new T cells.

This clonotype has more than one count but fewer than ten. Its antigen is as yet unknown. The genes are TRBV7-8 and TRBJ1-1; D gene ambiguous. The source of this sequence is a man aged 50 to 59 who received an inactivated influenza vaccine. The specimen comprised non-naive T cells sorted from PBMCs, sampled about 14 days before vaccination. The CDR3 DNA reads as TGTGCCAGCAGCCAACAGACGGTCACTGAAGCTTTCTTT. It is translated as CASSQQTVTEAFF.